The 28 T cell receptor beta chains below all came from one sample that was sequenced in a study of shared clonotypes between healthy human individuals. TCRdb's table, derived via immunoSEQ multiplex PCR, lists solely in-frame clones and lacks some. The table has some 2 million clones, about 95% seen once. Terminally differentiated effector memory CD45RA+ cells were left out of the naive CD8 fraction, which was CD45RO-negative and positively selected for CCR7. The sample taken for sequencing was naive CD8+ T cells sorted from blood. The source is a man between 18 and 35 years old in good health.

The J gene is TRBJ1-1, the V gene TRBV7-6, with D unresolved. The CDR3 loop spans 13 amino acids. From germline, CDR1 is SGHVS and CDR2 FNYEAQ. The V end was cut by 4 bases, the J end by 2 bases, with 8 bases between. The CDR3 DNA reads TGTGCCAGCAGCTATGACGGTAACACTGAAGCTTTCTTT. Its translation is CASSYDGNTEAFF.

This clone was counted only a few times. This sequence joins TRBV29-1 and TRBJ1-2; D remains ambiguous. V was clipped by 7 bases and J by 2 bases, with 11 bases between them. Germline-derived CDR1 and CDR2 are SQVTM and ANQGSEA. CDR3 length: 12 residues. The CDR3 reads CSGQSVNYGYTF. The CDR3 DNA is TGCAGCGGTCAATCTGTGAACTATGGCTACACCTTC.

The J gene is TRBJ1-5, the V gene TRBV5-6; TRBD1 matches at 9 bases. Trimming removed 2 bases from V and 7 bases from J; junction bases left unmatched: 1. Germline loops: CDR1 SGHDT, CDR2 YYEEEE. The CDR3 is made up of 13 amino acids. This CDR3 is CASSFTGGQPQHF. The CDR3 region has the DNA TGTGCCAGCAGCTTTACAGGGGGCCAGCCCCAGCATTTT.

This chain links TRBV4-3 with TRBJ1-2; D unclear. Germline assignment: CDR1 LGHNA and CDR2 YSLEER. With 0 bases removed from V and 0 bases from J, the gap between germline ends came to 14 bases. There are 17 residues in the CDR3. Here the CDR3 DNA reads TGCGCCAGCAGCCAAGATTATCCCACCCCCGCTAACTATGGCTACACCTTC. Residues: CASSQDYPTPANYGYTF.

The chain carries TRBV6-5 and TRBJ2-2; the D gene is possibly TRBD1 (6 bases). Trimming stripped 4 bases from V and 4 bases from J, with 13 bases between. The CDR3 is 15 residues long. CDR1 and CDR2 (germline): MNHEY, SVGAGI. The CDR3 loop reads CASSSVTGSTGELFF. For the CDR3, the DNA is TGTGCCAGCAGTTCGGTAACAGGGTCCACCGGGGAGCTGTTTTTT.

A single count supports this clone. The chain links TRBV27 to TRBJ1-1, with TRBD1 identical over 8 bases. V lost 6 bases to trimming and J lost 2 bases; unmatched junction nucleotides: 5. CDR3 length: 14 amino acids. Germline V gene sequence: CDR1 MNHEY, CDR2 SMNVEV (reference sequence). The CDR3 nucleotides read TGTGCCAGCAGCCACAGGGGGGAAAACACTGAAGCTTTCTTT. It encodes CASSHRGENTEAFF.

The chain has TRBV27 and TRBJ1-4; D is perhaps TRBD1 (5 bases). With 5 bases removed from V and 5 bases from J, the gap between germline ends came to 15 bases. Germline V gene data show CDR1 as MNHEY and CDR2 as SMNVEV (reference sequence). The CDR3 runs to 15 residues. DNA of the CDR3: TGTGCCAGCAGTCCGGGGACGGTCTTAAATGAAAAACTGTTTTTT. This gives the protein CASSPGTVLNEKLFF.

The rearrangement links TRBV28 to TRBJ2-3; 11 bases match TRBD2. The CDR3 consists of 17 residues. J was trimmed by 2 bases and V by 4 bases; bases with no gene match: 8. CDR1 and CDR2 from the germline V gene are MDHEN and SYDVKM. CDR3 loop: CASSSYGLAGLTDTQYF. Here the CDR3 DNA reads TGTGCCAGCAGTTCATATGGACTAGCGGGCCTCACAGATACGCAGTATTTT.

The chain combines TRBV7-6 with TRBJ1-1; 7 bases are shared with TRBD1. CDR3 size: 13 residues. The trim removed 5 bases at V and 3 bases at J, leaving 3 bases unmatched. Germline CDR1 SGHVS, CDR2 FNYEAQ. CDR3 DNA: TGTGCCAGCAGCCCGGGGACAGACACTGAAGCTTTCTTT. This sequence encodes CASSPGTDTEAFF.

Notes on this clone: Other DNA sequences in this specimen translate into the identical CDR3. The V and J genes are TRBV7-9 and TRBJ2-1, with D uncertain. Trimming took off 3 bases at V and 5 bases at J, with 5 bases between the two ends. Germline V gene lookup returns CDR1 SEHNR and CDR2 FQNEAQ (reference sequence). This CDR3 has 12 amino acids. The CDR3 sequence: CASSFGDNEQFF. CDR3 coding DNA: TGTGCCAGCAGCTTTGGGGACAATGAGCAGTTCTTC.

The V call is TRBV2, the J call TRBJ1-1; weak D call: TRBD1 (5 bases). The CDR3 runs to 14 residues. The V end was cut by 8 bases, the J end by 2 bases, with 15 bases between. Germline V gene data show CDR1 as SNHLY and CDR2 as FYNNEI. The CDR3 spells CASLGEGFNTEAFF. CDR3 nucleotides: TGTGCCAGCTTGGGGGAAGGGTTCAACACTGAAGCTTTCTTT. The full variable domain, rest sourced from reference TRBV2 and TRBJ1-1, is EPEVTQTPSHQVTQMGQEVILRCVPISNHLYFYWYRQILGQKVEFLVSFYNNEISEKSEIFDDQFSVERPDGSNFTLKIRSTKLEDSAMYFCASLGEGFNTEAFFGQGTRLTVV.

The chain has TRBV28 and TRBJ2-7; 7 positions match TRBD1. Germline trimming cut 4 bases from V and 9 bases from J; bases unmatched to any gene: 3. The germline V gene has CDR1 MDHEN and CDR2 SYDVKM. This CDR3 comprises 11 residues. In DNA form, the CDR3 reads TGTGCCAGCAGTTCTTACAGGGGGCAGTACTTC. It encodes CASSSYRGQYF.

CDR3 residues: CASSDRDRFYEQYF. In nucleotides, the CDR3 is TGTGCCAGCAGCGACCGGGATAGATTCTACGAGCAGTACTTC. This sequence joins TRBV7-6 and TRBJ2-7; D may be TRBD2 (5 bases). V gave up 5 bases and J gave up 3 bases, with 14 bases separating them. This CDR3 is built from 14 residues. Looked up from germline, CDR1 is SGHVS and CDR2 is FNYEAQ.

In DNA form, the CDR3 reads TGTGCCAGCAGTCCGGACGGACTTTTGAACACTGAAGCTTTCTTT. It translates to CASSPDGLLNTEAFF. The gene calls are TRBV27 and TRBJ1-1; D gene ambiguous. Trimming stripped 5 bases from V and 0 bases from J, with 13 bases between. The germline V gene has CDR1 MNHEY and CDR2 SMNVEV (reference sequence). The CDR3 spans 15 residues.

This sequence joins TRBV7-9 and TRBJ2-5; D tentatively reads TRBD1 or TRBD2 (5 bases each). This CDR3 has 12 amino acids. Germline V gene data show CDR1 as SEHNR and CDR2 as FQNEAQ (reference sequence). The V and J ends lost 7 bases and 4 bases respectively, with 10 bases between them. The CDR3, as DNA: TGTGCCAGCACAAGGGGAGTAGAGACCCAGTACTTC. This translates into CASTRGVETQYF.

The rearrangement joins TRBV11-2 to TRBJ2-1; D might be TRBD2 (5 bases). V gave up 5 bases and J gave up 5 bases, with 16 bases separating them. The germline gives CDR1 SGHAT, CDR2 FQNNGV. The CDR3 sequence is 15 residues long. The CDR3 loop is CASSLSASPNNEQFF. In DNA form, the CDR3 reads TGTGCCAGCAGCCTTAGCGCCTCTCCTAACAATGAGCAGTTCTTC.

The chain recombines TRBV11-2 with TRBJ2-3; possible D gene TRBD1, 6 bases. Trimming stripped 0 bases from V and 3 bases from J, with 13 bases between. Germline V gives CDR1 SGHAT, CDR2 FQNNGV. The CDR3 is made up of 16 amino acids. Here the CDR3 reads CASSLEGAPVTDTQYF. CDR3 nucleotides: TGTGCCAGCAGCTTAGAGGGGGCGCCCGTGACAGATACGCAGTATTTT.

The chain combines TRBV2 with TRBJ2-7, with a weak D call TRBD1 (6 bases). CDR1 SNHLY and CDR2 FYNNEI come from the germline V gene. Trimming cost V 2 bases and J 3 bases, with 11 bases left between them. This CDR3 has 14 amino acids. The CDR3 sequence is CASSETTGYYEQYF. CDR3 in DNA: TGTGCCAGCAGTGAAACGACAGGATACTACGAGCAGTACTTC. Using reference TRBV2 and TRBJ2-7 for the parts outside the CDR3, the full variable domain is EPEVTQTPSHQVTQMGQEVILRCVPISNHLYFYWYRQILGQKVEFLVSFYNNEISEKSEIFDDQFSVERPDGSNFTLKIRSTKLEDSAMYFCASSETTGYYEQYFGPGTRLTVT.

The J gene is TRBJ2-3, the V gene TRBV10-1; TRBD1 agrees at 7 bases. J gave up 3 bases and V 3 bases, and 3 bases lay outside the gene matches. CDR1 is WNHNN, CDR2 SYGVQD, per germline (reference sequence). The CDR3 consists of 14 residues. The CDR3 DNA follows: TGCGCCAGCAGTGAAGGGGGCAGGACAGATACGCAGTATTTT. This translates into CASSEGGRTDTQYF.

A single count supports this clone. J is TRBJ2-7 and V is TRBV9; 11 bases fit TRBD1. CDR3 size: 15 residues. CDR1 and CDR2 from the germline V gene are SGDLS and YYNGEE. V was clipped by 3 bases and J by 2 bases; unmatched bases: 4. The chain's CDR3 is CASSGGQGVAYEQYF. Here the CDR3 DNA reads TGTGCCAGCAGCGGGGGACAGGGGGTCGCCTACGAGCAGTACTTC.

This chain uses TRBV28 with TRBJ1-1; tentatively, D is TRBD1 (5 bases). Germline assignment: CDR1 MDHEN and CDR2 SYDVKM. This CDR3 comprises 12 residues. Between the trimmed V and J ends, which lost 2 bases and 7 bases, there was a span of 8 bases. CDR3 sequence reads: CASSLGTREAFF. The CDR3 DNA reads as TGTGCCAGCAGTTTAGGGACCCGTGAAGCTTTCTTT.

For this clone: Within the sample, other DNA sequences also encode this same CDR3. The gene calls are TRBV5-4 and TRBJ2-5; D is undetermined. This CDR3 region has 11 residues. CDR1 and CDR2 from the germline V gene are SGHNT and YYREEE (reference sequence). Trimming took off 0 bases at V and 5 bases at J, with 2 bases between the two ends. CDR3 in DNA: TGTGCCAGCAGCTTGGCCGAGACCCAGTACTTC. It encodes CASSLAETQYF.

The chain couples TRBV28 to TRBJ2-3; TRBD1 is a possible D gene (6 bases). V dropped 4 bases and J dropped 4 bases, with 18 bases sitting between them. The V gene's germline CDR1 is MDHEN and CDR2 SYDVKM. The CDR3 is 16 residues long. In DNA, the CDR3 is TGTGCCAGCAGTTCCCTCGGGGCAGGGGTGCCAGATACGCAGTATTTT. It is translated as CASSSLGAGVPDTQYF.

This chain connects TRBV6-1 to TRBJ1-1, with 8 positions matching TRBD1. Trimming took 5 bases from V and 1 from J; bases not matched to a gene: 3. This CDR3 is built from 14 residues. Germline V lookup: CDR1 MNHNS, CDR2 SASEGT. The CDR3 region is CASSLQGENTEAFF. The CDR3 bases are TGTGCCAGCAGTCTACAGGGGGAGAACACTGAAGCTTTCTTT.

V and J are TRBV6-6 and TRBJ2-1; no reliable D call. CDR1 and CDR2 from the germline V gene are MNHNY and SVGAGI (reference sequence). V was cut by 7 bases and J by 7 bases, with 11 bases left in between. The CDR3 runs to 12 residues. DNA of the CDR3: TGTGCCAGCACCAACGTCGTGAATGAGCAGTTCTTC. This translates into CASTNVVNEQFF.

This rearrangement joins TRBV27 to TRBJ1-2; D is uncertain. CDR3 length: 13 residues. Germline values: CDR1 MNHEY, CDR2 SMNVEV (reference sequence). Trimming left V 4 bases short and J 3 bases short, with 9 bases between. CDR3 DNA sequence: TGTGCCAGCAGTTCCCCGGCAGACTATGGCTACACCTTC. Its protein is CASSSPADYGYTF.

The V gene is TRBV6-1, the J gene TRBJ2-2; D may be TRBD1 (5 bases). Germline V lookup: CDR1 MNHNS, CDR2 SASEGT. The CDR3 has 16 residues. V gave up 1 base and J gave up 3 bases, with 12 bases separating them. The CDR3 coding sequence is TGTGCCAGCAGTGAAGATGAAGGGGCTCACACCGGGGAGCTGTTTTTT. This sequence encodes CASSEDEGAHTGELFF.

This clone has a handful of counts. The V and J genes are TRBV4-1 and TRBJ2-2; D is unclear. The germline V and J ends were trimmed by 0 bases and 7 bases, with 12 bases remaining between them. Germline values: CDR1 MGHRA, CDR2 YSYEKL. The CDR3 contains 15 residues. This chain's CDR3 is CASSQDWNLGGELFF. The CDR3 nucleotides are TGCGCCAGCAGCCAAGATTGGAATCTCGGCGGGGAGCTGTTTTTT.